The rows below give T cell receptor beta chains drawn from one sample of a study of blood T cell repertoires in COVID-19. The table came from immunoSEQ multiplex PCR; TCRdb's copy has only in-frame clones and leaves some out. This sample has around 260,000 clones; about 88% occur once, and the top ten carry about 3.6%. The sequenced sample was peripheral blood. These receptors all stem from a man aged 18 to 35 with active or convalescent COVID-19. CDR3s leave out the opening cysteine and the closing phenylalanine or tryptophan. Each record gives: D gene, V gene, CDR3 protein. D genes are given only for firm matches.

D gene: NA; V gene: TRBV7-9; CDR3 protein: ASSLAPRGNTEAF
D gene: NA; V gene: TRBV7-3; CDR3 protein: ASSLIEGGTDTQY
D gene: TRBD1; V gene: TRBV4-1; CDR3 protein: ASSQERGLGNTIY
D gene: TRBD1; V gene: TRBV6-5; CDR3 protein: ASSPTGGEQPQH
D gene: NA; V gene: TRBV2; CDR3 protein: ASSEGRNYGYT
D gene: NA; V gene: TRBV3-1/TRBV3-2; CDR3 protein: ASSLYRDSKNIQY
D gene: NA; V gene: TRBV11-3; CDR3 protein: ASSSGTLYYEQY
D gene: TRBD1; V gene: TRBV10-1; CDR3 protein: ASRDGTGFETQY
D gene: TRBD2; V gene: TRBV13; CDR3 protein: ASSRGLAGFFPRGMPVVPY
D gene: NA; V gene: TRBV28; CDR3 protein: ASSLEGLPQH
D gene: TRBD2; V gene: TRBV6-2/TRBV6-3; CDR3 protein: ASSYSSSGGELETQY
D gene: NA; V gene: TRBV4-3; CDR3 protein: ASSQETGKDTEAF
D gene: TRBD1; V gene: TRBV7-8; CDR3 protein: ASSYRTGGKGYT
D gene: NA; V gene: TRBV19; CDR3 protein: ASSIGTGQRVGELF
D gene: NA; V gene: TRBV19; CDR3 protein: ASSFTRGTEAF
D gene: TRBD1; V gene: TRBV5-1; CDR3 protein: ASSPRQGADEKLF
D gene: NA; V gene: TRBV9; CDR3 protein: ASSPGSIGEPYGYT
D gene: NA; V gene: TRBV6-5; CDR3 protein: ASSHRQRYEQY
D gene: NA; V gene: TRBV30; CDR3 protein: AWKKRTLSYEQY
D gene: TRBD2; V gene: TRBV3-1/TRBV3-2; CDR3 protein: ASSQVSETSGVIGTQY